Below are 17 T cell receptor beta chains sequenced from a single sample in a study of blood T cell repertoires in COVID-19. Some clones are missing from TCRdb's copy, which holds only in-frame ones; the method was immunoSEQ multiplex PCR. The sample includes tens of thousands of clones, around 79% of them seen just once. Sequenced sample: peripheral blood. The receptors shown here come from a man in his fifties with active or convalescent COVID-19.

The chain employs TRBV6-6 and TRBJ2-5, with TRBD2 matching over 16 bases. The V gene's germline CDR1 is MNHNY and CDR2 SVGAGI (reference sequence). The CDR3 is 17 amino acids. V was pared by 5 bases and J by 5 bases, with 8 bases of the junction left unmatched. Here the CDR3 reads CASSLGTSGGAGETQYF. The CDR3 coding sequence is TGTGCCAGCAGTCTAGGGACTAGCGGGGGGGCTGGGGAGACCCAGTACTTC.

The table lists this clone with a few counts. The V call is TRBV4-1, the J call TRBJ2-5; maybe TRBD1 (5 bases). This CDR3 is built from 15 residues. The germline V gene has CDR1 MGHRA and CDR2 YSYEKL. Trimming removed 4 bases at V and 1 base at J, with 13 bases between. The CDR3 sequence is CASSRNPTAQETQYF. The DNA for the CDR3 is TGCGCCAGCAGCCGAAACCCGACAGCCCAAGAGACCCAGTACTTC.

This rearrangement joins TRBV3-1 (or the pseudogene TRBV3-2) to TRBJ1-6, with TRBD1 matching 8 bases. Germline loops: CDR1 LGHDT, CDR2 YNNKEL (reference sequence). The trim removed 4 bases at V and 0 bases at J, leaving 5 bases unmatched. The CDR3 is 17 amino acids. In DNA form, the CDR3 reads TGTGCCAGCAGCCTAGGGACAGGAAGCTCCTATAATTCACCCCTCCACTTT. Its protein product is CASSLGTGSSYNSPLHF.

The chain recombines TRBV29-1 with TRBJ1-5; tentative D call: TRBD1 (6 bases). V was cut by 6 bases and J by 5 bases, with 17 bases left in between. This CDR3 spans 14 amino acids. Germline values: CDR1 SQVTM, CDR2 ANQGSEA. CDR3 amino acids: CSVATGLRDQPQHF. Here the CDR3 DNA reads TGCAGCGTGGCGACAGGCCTACGTGATCAGCCCCAGCATTTT.

J is TRBJ2-1 and V is TRBV2; 11 positions match TRBD1. This CDR3 comprises 13 residues. Losses at the gene ends were 6 bases for V and 7 bases for J; bases not matched to a gene: 2. The germline gives CDR1 SNHLY, CDR2 FYNNEI. CDR3 amino acids: CASRGQGGNEQFF. CDR3 nucleotides: TGTGCCAGCAGGGGACAGGGGGGGAATGAGCAGTTCTTC.

This sequence joins TRBV11-2 and TRBJ2-5; D may be TRBD1 (5 bases). The CDR3 loop spans 15 amino acids. CDR1 and CDR2 from the germline V gene are SGHAT and FQNNGV. V was trimmed by 1 base and J by 5 bases, leaving 14 bases between them. CDR3 in amino acids: CASSLVRGARETQYF. CDR3 in DNA: TGTGCCAGCAGCTTAGTAAGGGGCGCGCGGGAGACCCAGTACTTC. The full variable domain, with the rest looked up from reference TRBV11-2 and TRBJ2-5, is EAGVAQSPRYKIIEKRQSVAFWCNPISGHATLYWYQQILGQGPKLLIQFQNNGVVDDSQLPKDRFSAERLKGVDSTLKIQPAKLEDSAVYLCASSLVRGARETQYFGPGTRLLVL.

This clone came up a few times. The chain has TRBV29-1 and TRBJ2-3; TRBD2 agrees at 10 bases. The CDR3 has 14 amino acids. Trimming at V came to 4 bases and at J to 6 bases, leaving 7 bases not matched to a gene. Germline CDR1 reads SQVTM; CDR2 reads ANQGSEA. CDR3 in amino acids: CSVVLAGGRDTQYF. CDR3 in DNA: TGCAGCGTTGTCTTAGCGGGGGGCCGGGATACGCAGTATTTT.

This chain joins TRBV18 and TRBJ1-1, with unresolved D. Between the trimmed V and J ends, which lost 4 bases and 3 bases, there was a span of 6 bases. The germline V gene encodes CDR1 KGHSH and CDR2 LQKENI. The CDR3 contains 12 residues. The CDR3, as DNA: TGTGCCAGCTCACGCCAGGACACTGAAGCTTTCTTT. It codes for CASSRQDTEAFF. The full variable domain, completed using reference TRBV18 and TRBJ1-1, is NAGVMQNPRHLVRRRGQEARLRCSPMKGHSHVYWYRQLPEEGLKFMVYLQKENIIDESGMPKERFSAEFPKEGPSILRIQQVVRGDSAAYFCASSRQDTEAFFGQGTRLTVV.

The J gene is TRBJ1-4, the V gene TRBV18, with 8 bases lining up with TRBD1. The V gene's germline CDR1 is KGHSH and CDR2 LQKENI. Trimming removed 2 bases from V and 7 bases from J; junction bases left unmatched: 6. The CDR3 is 15 residues long. CDR3 region: CASSPSTGVVEKLFF. In DNA form, the CDR3 reads TGTGCCAGCTCACCATCGACAGGGGTAGTTGAAAAACTGTTTTTT. Full variable domain (remainder filled in from reference TRBV18 and TRBJ1-4): NAGVMQNPRHLVRRRGQEARLRCSPMKGHSHVYWYRQLPEEGLKFMVYLQKENIIDESGMPKERFSAEFPKEGPSILRIQQVVRGDSAAYFCASSPSTGVVEKLFFGSGTQLSVL.

This clone was seen a single time. The rearrangement joins TRBV12-3 or TRBV12-4 to TRBJ2-5, with D possibly matching TRBD1 (8 bases). The V and J ends lost 4 bases and 10 bases respectively, with 13 bases between them. The CDR3 runs to 12 residues. The CDR3 bases are TGTGCCAGCAGTTACAGGGGGGAGGGCCAGTACTTC. Its translation is CASSYRGEGQYF.

The chain joins TRBV29-1 to TRBJ1-2; 7 nucleotides agree with TRBD1. The CDR3 length is 16 residues. V shed 1 base and J 1 base; nucleotides not matched to a gene: 9. Per germline, CDR1 SQVTM and CDR2 ANQGSEA. The CDR3, as DNA: TGCAGCGTTGAAGGAACAGGGGCCATCAATAACTATGGCTACACCTTC. It codes for CSVEGTGAINNYGYTF.

The chain links TRBV2 to TRBJ1-5; 12 nucleotides line up with TRBD1. Germline CDR1 SNHLY, CDR2 FYNNEI. V shed 8 bases and J 1 base; nucleotides not matched to a gene: 6. The CDR3 sequence is 16 residues long. CDR3 loop: CASAGQGAWSNQPQHF. In DNA, the CDR3 is TGTGCCAGCGCGGGACAGGGGGCTTGGAGCAATCAGCCCCAGCATTTT.

This clone was observed a handful of times. The same CDR3 also results from other DNA sequences found in this sample. The V gene is TRBV3-1 (or the pseudogene TRBV3-2), the J gene TRBJ1-5; D is unresolved. Trimming cost V 1 base and J 3 bases, with 4 bases left between them. The CDR3 consists of 13 residues. CDR1 LGHDT and CDR2 YNNKEL come from the germline V gene (reference sequence). CDR3 bases: TGTGCCAGCAGCCAAGGGGCCAATCAGCCCCAGCATTTT. The encoded protein is CASSQGANQPQHF.

A single count supports this clone. The chain links TRBV5-8 to TRBJ2-3; 11 bases align to TRBD2. Trimming cost V 4 bases and J 3 bases; bases outside gene matches: 7. This CDR3 region has 16 residues. Germline loops: CDR1 SGHTS, CDR2 YDEGEE. CDR3 residues: CASSHLAGGPTDTQYF. The CDR3 nucleotides are TGTGCCAGCAGCCACTTAGCGGGGGGGCCGACAGATACGCAGTATTTT.

This chain joins TRBV2 and TRBJ1-5; no clear D gene. The CDR3 contains 15 residues. CDR1 is SNHLY and CDR2 is FYNNEI in the germline V gene. The V and J ends lost 3 bases and 0 bases respectively, with 9 bases between them. The CDR3 here is CASSDGRYSNQPQHF. In DNA, the CDR3 is TGTGCCAGCAGTGACGGCAGGTATAGCAATCAGCCCCAGCATTTT.

The chain couples TRBV4-3 to TRBJ2-1; the D is unclear. The CDR3 sequence is 14 residues long. The V end was cut by 0 bases, the J end by 3 bases, with 6 bases between. Germline CDR1 and CDR2: LGHNA and YSLEER. The CDR3 spells CASSQDHGYNEQFF. CDR3 in DNA: TGCGCCAGCAGCCAAGATCACGGCTACAATGAGCAGTTCTTC.

The rearrangement joins TRBV7-9 to TRBJ2-3, with D perhaps matching TRBD2 (7 bases). This CDR3 contains 15 residues. Germline loops: CDR1 SEHNR, CDR2 FQNEAQ (reference sequence). V gave up 0 bases and J gave up 3 bases, with 10 bases separating them. This chain's CDR3 is CASSLAGGPTDTQYF. The CDR3 DNA sequence: TGTGCCAGCAGCTTAGCGGGGGGGCCAACAGATACGCAGTATTTT.